These T cell receptor beta chains were read from a single sample in a study of blood T cell repertoires in COVID-19. Sequenced by immunoSEQ multiplex PCR; TCRdb stores in-frame clones only, minus some. The profile shows approximately 150,000 clones, around 80% of them singletons. The sequencing input was PBMCs or T cells enriched from blood (not recorded which). The receptors come from a man in his 70s who had been exposed to COVID-19. The CDR3 runs from the conserved cysteine through the conserved F or W. A D gene is named only where the DNA matches it firmly. Clone size is shown for a subset of rows, as once, few, many or a class of expanded clone.

v_gene,abundance,d_gene,len,j_gene,CDR3nt,CDR3aa
TRBV6-5,-,-,13,TRBJ1-6,TGTGCCAGCAGGACGGGGTATAATTCACCCCTCCACTTT,CASRTGYNSPLHF
TRBV9,few,TRBD1,13,TRBJ1-6,TGTGCCAGCGGACAGGGGGTCAGGTCACCCCTCCACTTT,CASGQGVRSPLHF
TRBV5-5,-,-,14,TRBJ1-4,TGTGCCAGCAGCTTCCGGGTGGTTAATGAAAAACTGTTTTTT,CASSFRVVNEKLFF
TRBV19,-,TRBD2,15,TRBJ2-1,TGTGCCAGTAGTAGTCCGGGACTAGCGGGGGTGGAGCAGTTCTTC,CASSSPGLAGVEQFF
TRBV18,-,TRBD1,14,TRBJ2-5,TGTGCCAGCTCACCAGGACAGGGGGCTGGGACCCAGTACTTC,CASSPGQGAGTQYF
TRBV7-9,-,-,15,TRBJ2-3,TGTGCCAGCAGCTATAGACTAGTCCCACAGGATACGCAGTATTTT,CASSYRLVPQDTQYF
TRBV30,-,TRBD1,15,TRBJ1-2,TGTGCCTGGACGGGCAGGGGGCTCTCTAACTATGGCTACACCTTC,CAWTGRGLSNYGYTF
TRBV12-3/TRBV12-4,-,TRBD2,13,TRBJ2-1,TGTGCCAGCAGTTCGGGACTAGCCGGGGAGCAGTTCTTC,CASSSGLAGEQFF
TRBV5-1,-,-,14,TRBJ1-6,TGCGCCAGCAGCTTGGGTACAGAGGGTTCACCCCTCCACTTT,CASSLGTEGSPLHF
TRBV7-9,-,-,13,TRBJ2-7,TGTGCCAGCACCTCGGGGGTTTTCTACGAGCAGTACTTC,CASTSGVFYEQYF
TRBV3-1/TRBV3-2,-,-,15,TRBJ1-2,TGTGCCAGCAGCCAAAGCGCACCCGTGGGGGGGGGCTACACCTTC,CASSQSAPVGGGYTF
TRBV5-1,-,-,16,TRBJ1-4,TGCGCCAGCAGCTTGCTGGTGGCGGGGCCTAATGAAAAACTGTTTTTT,CASSLLVAGPNEKLFF
TRBV27,-,TRBD1,14,TRBJ2-2,TGTGCCAGCAGCCCGACAGGGGCCGGCGGGGAGCTGTTTTTT,CASSPTGAGGELFF
TRBV6-5,-,-,14,TRBJ1-1,TGTGCCAGCAGTTCCGATCGGGGGGTTGCTGAAGCTTTCTTT,CASSSDRGVAEAFF
TRBV15,-,TRBD1,15,TRBJ1-1,TGTGCCACCAGCAGGGACAGGGGGCGGATTACTGAAGCTTTCTTT,CATSRDRGRITEAFF
TRBV9,-,TRBD2,14,TRBJ2-5,TGTGCCAGCAGCGTAACTAGCGTTGAAGAGACCCAGTACTTC,CASSVTSVEETQYF
TRBV30,-,TRBD2,14,TRBJ2-2,TGTGCCTGGAGCATTACGACTAGCGGGGGGGCCCTGTTTTTT,CAWSITTSGGALFF
TRBV19,-,TRBD2,15,TRBJ2-2,TGTGCCAGTAGTATGGGCGGGAGAACACCCGGGGAGCTGTTTTTT,CASSMGGRTPGELFF
TRBV5-8,-,TRBD2,19,TRBJ2-1,TGTGCCAGCAGCGAGCGCCGACTAGCGTTCAAGAGCTCCTACAATGAGCAGTTCTTC,CASSERRLAFKSSYNEQFF
TRBV12-5,-,-,15,TRBJ2-5,TGTGCTAGTCGAGAAAGCCCCAGGGGTCGGGAGACCCAGTACTTC,CASRESPRGRETQYF
TRBV5-1,-,-,15,TRBJ2-3,TGCGCCAGCAGCTTGGCCGCTAAAGGGGCAGATACGCAGTATTTT,CASSLAAKGADTQYF
TRBV29-1,-,TRBD1,13,TRBJ2-5,TGCAGCGCGCGAGGGACAGGCGGAGAGACCCAGTACTTC,CSARGTGGETQYF
TRBV28,-,-,15,TRBJ1-2,TGTGCCAGCTCGGGGGGCGTACGAGTGGGGTATGGCTACACCTTC,CASSGGVRVGYGYTF
TRBV29-1,-,TRBD1,14,TRBJ1-2,TGCAGCGTTGTTGATCCGGGACAGTGGAATGGCTACACCTTC,CSVVDPGQWNGYTF
TRBV28,-,TRBD1,19,TRBJ1-5,TGTGCCAGCAGTCGGGCTGGGGGAGGGCAGGGGGCGAGCAATCAGCCCCAGCATTTT,CASSRAGGGQGASNQPQHF
TRBV2,once,TRBD1,15,TRBJ1-1,TGTGCCAGCAGCCCAGGACAGGGCGGGGGCACTGAAGCTTTCTTT,CASSPGQGGGTEAFF
TRBV14,-,TRBD1,14,TRBJ1-4,TGTGCCAGCAGCCCGAGGACAGGTGGAGAAAAACTGTTTTTT,CASSPRTGGEKLFF
TRBV2,-,TRBD1,14,TRBJ1-2,TGTGCCAGCAGTGAATCGCAGGGGGCGGATGGCTACACCTTC,CASSESQGADGYTF
TRBV3-1/TRBV3-2,-,-,11,TRBJ2-7,TGTGCCAGCAGCCAGGCTAGCGAGCAGTACTTC,CASSQASEQYF
TRBV27,once,TRBD2,17,TRBJ2-2,TGTGCCAGCAGTTCCTCGGGACTAGCAGCGAACACCGGGGAGCTGTTTTTT,CASSSSGLAANTGELFF
TRBV5-1,-,-,16,TRBJ2-7,TGCGCCAGCAGCTTCGGCCACGGGACTCCTTCCTACGAGCAGTACTTC,CASSFGHGTPSYEQYF
TRBV19,-,TRBD1,17,TRBJ1-5,TGTGCCAGTAGTAGGCAAAGGGACAGGCACTTACGGCAGCCCCAGCATTTT,CASSRQRDRHLRQPQHF
TRBV29-1,-,TRBD1,12,TRBJ2-3,TGCAGCGTCGACAGGGGGGCAGATACGCAGTATTTT,CSVDRGADTQYF
TRBV10-2,-,TRBD1,13,TRBJ2-5,TGCGCCAGCAGCGCGGGACAGGAAGAGACCCAGTACTTC,CASSAGQEETQYF
TRBV29-1,-,TRBD1,17,TRBJ2-3,TGCAGCGTTCGGGTACAGGGGGCTCTCTCTTTCACAGATACGCAGTATTTT,CSVRVQGALSFTDTQYF
TRBV5-5,once,TRBD1,14,TRBJ1-4,TGTGCCAGCAGCTTGGCAGGGGGCGGTGAAAAACTGTTTTTT,CASSLAGGGEKLFF
TRBV4-3,-,-,15,TRBJ1-2,TGCGCCAGCAGCCAAGGTTTTAACTCCGCGGATGGCTACACCTTC,CASSQGFNSADGYTF
TRBV25-1,-,-,13,TRBJ2-5,TGTGCCAGCAGTGGGGCGTACCAAGAGACCCAGTACTTC,CASSGAYQETQYF
TRBV9,-,-,16,TRBJ2-2,TGTGCCAGCAGCGTAGTCGGGAGCCTGAACACCGGGGAGCTGTTTTTT,CASSVVGSLNTGELFF
TRBV18,-,TRBD1,15,TRBJ1-4,TGTGCCAGCTCACCACAACAGGGGGCGGAAGAAAAACTGTTTTTT,CASSPQQGAEEKLFF
TRBV9,-,-,15,TRBJ2-1,TGTGCCAGCAGCGTAGATGGGAGACCCCACAATGAGCAGTTCTTC,CASSVDGRPHNEQFF
TRBV28,-,-,15,TRBJ1-5,TGTGCCAGCAGTTTGTCAGGGAAGACAAATCAGCCCCAGCATTTT,CASSLSGKTNQPQHF
TRBV7-3,-,-,15,TRBJ1-2,TGTGCCAGCAGCTTATCGGACAGTCGACCGGCGGGCTACACCTTC,CASSLSDSRPAGYTF
TRBV2,-,TRBD1,15,TRBJ1-4,TGTGCCAGCACCTTCGGGACAGCAACTAATGAAAAACTGTTTTTT,CASTFGTATNEKLFF
TRBV4-3,-,-,18,TRBJ1-6,TGCGCCAGCAGCCGCGAAACGGGACAATTCGGGAATAATTCACCCCTCCACTTT,CASSRETGQFGNNSPLHF
TRBV2,-,-,13,TRBJ1-2,TGTGCCAGCAAAAAACAGGACCCCTTCGGCTACACCTTC,CASKKQDPFGYTF
TRBV7-9,-,TRBD2,17,TRBJ2-3,TGTGCCAGCAGCCACCCGGGACTAGCGGGTGGTACAGATACGCAGTATTTT,CASSHPGLAGGTDTQYF
TRBV28,-,-,14,TRBJ1-2,TGTGCCAGCAGTTCCCTTACAGGGAACTATGGCTACACCTTC,CASSSLTGNYGYTF
TRBV30,-,-,18,TRBJ2-6,TGTGCCTGGACCCCTAGTCGGGCGGGGAACTCTGGGGCCAACGTCCTGACTTTC,CAWTPSRAGNSGANVLTF
TRBV2,-,TRBD2,15,TRBJ2-3,TGTGCCAGCACCCCGACTAGCGGAAGCACAGATACGCAGTATTTT,CASTPTSGSTDTQYF
TRBV19,-,TRBD1,16,TRBJ1-1,TGTGCCAGTAGGGCGGCCCCGACAGGGGGGAACACTGAAGCTTTCTTT,CASRAAPTGGNTEAFF
TRBV6-4,-,TRBD1,14,TRBJ1-1,TGTGCCAGCAGAAAAGACAGGGGGAACACTGAAGCTTTCTTT,CASRKDRGNTEAFF
TRBV7-9,-,TRBD1,14,TRBJ1-2,TGTGCCAGCAGCCCAGGACAGGGCCTATATGGCTACACCTTC,CASSPGQGLYGYTF
TRBV19,-,-,13,TRBJ1-2,TGTGCCAGTAGTAAAGGAGCTAACTATGGCTACACCTTC,CASSKGANYGYTF
TRBV4-3,-,TRBD1,15,TRBJ2-1,TGCGCCAGCAGCCGGGGACAGGGGGGATTCAATGAGCAGTTCTTC,CASSRGQGGFNEQFF
TRBV18,-,-,14,TRBJ1-1,TGTGCCAGCTCACCGTCTACGACTGTAAGAGCTCCTGGTTGG,CASSPSTTVRAPGW
TRBV6-2/TRBV6-3,-,TRBD1,14,TRBJ2-5,TGTGCCAGCAGTTCTAGGGGGCAACTAGAGACCCAGTACTTC,CASSSRGQLETQYF
TRBV29-1,-,-,17,TRBJ2-6,TGCAGCGTGCCGGGGGGCAGGCCCACTCTTGGGGCCAACGTCCTGACTTTC,CSVPGGRPTLGANVLTF
TRBV24-1,-,-,12,TRBJ1-2,TGTGCCACCAGGGACGGAGGGAGAGGCTACACCTTC,CATRDGGRGYTF
TRBV11-2,-,TRBD2,16,TRBJ2-3,TGTGCCAGCAGCGTGCACGGGACTAGCGGCACAGATACGCAGTATTTT,CASSVHGTSGTDTQYF